This record concerns one T cell receptor (beta chain) sequence. Its cognate antigen is unknown. This sample is part of a study of cytomegalovirus exposure and HLA in healthy donors. General study findings and limits: Most TCR sequences showed up rarely, but some public TCRs showed up in many donors. Earlier findings revealed that most TCR beta V segments proved productive either about 87% or about 30% of the time.

The CDR3 contains 14 residues. V shed 2 bases and J 4 bases; nucleotides not matched to a gene: 6. Germline lookup yields CDR1 SGHRS and CDR2 YFSETQ. This PCR relied on a set of 60 Vbeta primers and 13 Jbeta primers. Here immunoSEQ multiplex PCR was the method, and the copy in TCRdb shows in-frame clones only, minus some. The table includes roughly 150,000 clones, approximately 80% detected once. Sequenced: PBMCs. The chain is built from TRBV5-1 and TRBJ2-7; the match to TRBD1 covers 7 bases. The sequence was collected from a male donor in good health and CMV-seronegative. The CDR3 region has the DNA TGCGCCAGCAGCTTATCGGGACAGAATTACGAGCAGTACTTC. As protein: CASSLSGQNYEQYF.